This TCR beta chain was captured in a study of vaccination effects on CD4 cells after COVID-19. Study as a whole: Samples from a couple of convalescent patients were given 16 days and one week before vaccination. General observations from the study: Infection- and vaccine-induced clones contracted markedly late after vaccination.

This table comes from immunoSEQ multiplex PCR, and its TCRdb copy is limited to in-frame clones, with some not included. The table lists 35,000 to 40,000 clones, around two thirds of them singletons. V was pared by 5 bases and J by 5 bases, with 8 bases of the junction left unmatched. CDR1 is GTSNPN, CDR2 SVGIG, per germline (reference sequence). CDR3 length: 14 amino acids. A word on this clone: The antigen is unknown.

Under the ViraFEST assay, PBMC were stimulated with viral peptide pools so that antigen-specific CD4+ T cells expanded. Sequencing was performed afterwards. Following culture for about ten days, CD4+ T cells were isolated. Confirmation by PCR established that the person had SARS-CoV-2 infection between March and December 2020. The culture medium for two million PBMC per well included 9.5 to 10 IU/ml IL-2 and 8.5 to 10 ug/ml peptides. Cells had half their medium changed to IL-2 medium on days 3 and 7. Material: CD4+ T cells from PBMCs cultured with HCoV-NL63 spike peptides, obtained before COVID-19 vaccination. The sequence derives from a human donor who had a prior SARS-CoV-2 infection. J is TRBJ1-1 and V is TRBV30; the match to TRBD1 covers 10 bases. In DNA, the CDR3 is TGTGCCTGGGACAGGGGGCTTTTGGGGACTGAAGCTTTCTTT. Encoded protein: CAWDRGLLGTEAFF.